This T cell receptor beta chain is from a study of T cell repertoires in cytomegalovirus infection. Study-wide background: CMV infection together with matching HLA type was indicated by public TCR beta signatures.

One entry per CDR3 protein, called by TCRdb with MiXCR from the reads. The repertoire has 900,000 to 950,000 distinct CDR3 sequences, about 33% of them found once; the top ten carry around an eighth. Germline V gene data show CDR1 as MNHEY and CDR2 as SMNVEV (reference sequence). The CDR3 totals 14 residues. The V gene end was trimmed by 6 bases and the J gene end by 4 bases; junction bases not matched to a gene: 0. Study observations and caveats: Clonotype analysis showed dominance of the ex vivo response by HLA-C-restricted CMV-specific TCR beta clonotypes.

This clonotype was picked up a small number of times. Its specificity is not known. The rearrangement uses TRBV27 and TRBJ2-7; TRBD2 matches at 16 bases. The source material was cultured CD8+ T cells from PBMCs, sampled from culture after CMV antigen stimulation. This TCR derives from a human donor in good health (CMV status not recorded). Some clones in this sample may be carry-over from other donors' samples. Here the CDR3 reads CASRGLAGGYEQYF. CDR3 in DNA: TGTGCCAGCAGGGGACTAGCGGGGGGGTACGAGCAGTACTTC.